This entry describes one TCR beta chain. Its antigen remains unidentified. This specimen belongs to a study of shared clonotypes between healthy human individuals. Overall study results and limits: In a few donors, approximately 5% of naive CD4 clonotypes appeared in common.

The CDR3 loop spans 13 amino acids. J gave up 4 bases and V 7 bases, and 4 bases lay outside the gene matches. Germline lookup yields CDR1 MNHNY and CDR2 SVGAGI (reference sequence). Produced via immunoSEQ multiplex PCR; TCRdb's table is partial and in-frame only. The sample lists roughly 1,500,000 clones; roughly 98.5% were seen once. The chain joins TRBV6-6 to TRBJ1-5; 7 nucleotides align to TRBD1. The sequencing input was naive CD4+ T cells sorted from blood. Sample subset: CD45RA+ positively selected. The receptor was derived from a man aged 25-45 years in good health. The DNA for the CDR3 is TGTGCCAGCACGGGACAGCTAAATCAGCCCCAGCATTTT. It yields the protein CASTGQLNQPQHF.